The 18 T cell receptor beta chains reported below all come from one sample, sequenced in a study of blood T cell repertoires in COVID-19. Repertoires were generated with immunoSEQ multiplex PCR, while TCRdb's copy carries only in-frame clones and drops some. The sample lists about 240,000 clones, around 87% seen once, with about 3.1% in the top ten. The sequenced material came from peripheral blood. The receptors originated from a woman aged 25-40 years who had recovered from COVID-19.

The gene calls are TRBV7-7 and TRBJ2-2; weak D call: TRBD1 (6 bases). Germline V gives CDR1 SSHAT, CDR2 FNYEAQ (reference sequence). Deletions cut 2 bases from V and 1 base from J, with 8 bases between. The CDR3 has 15 residues. For the CDR3, the DNA is TGTGCCAGCAGCTTAACCAGGGGGAACACCGGGGAGCTGTTTTTT. Residues: CASSLTRGNTGELFF.

This chain links TRBV6-1 with TRBJ1-2, with D possibly matching TRBD1 (6 bases). The V end was cut by 6 bases, the J end by 8 bases, with 16 bases between. Germline-derived CDR1 and CDR2 are MNHNS and SASEGT. The CDR3 runs 13 residues. The CDR3 sequence: CASSVNRVGGYTF. CDR3 DNA: TGTGCCAGCAGCGTAAACAGGGTAGGCGGCTACACCTTC.

This chain connects TRBV13 to TRBJ2-7, with 7 bases that match TRBD1. The CDR3 covers 14 residues. J gave up 5 bases and V 7 bases, and 11 bases lay outside the gene matches. The germline V gene has CDR1 PRHDT and CDR2 FYEKMQ (reference sequence). Here the CDR3 DNA reads TGTGCCAGCACTACAGGGGCGCGGGTTCACGAGCAGTACTTC. Encoded protein: CASTTGARVHEQYF.

The genes are TRBV15 and TRBJ2-7; TRBD2 matches at 9 bases. Trimming cost V 5 bases and J 1 base; bases outside gene matches: 6. The CDR3 runs to 15 residues. Germline V gives CDR1 LNHNV, CDR2 YYDKDF (reference sequence). CDR3 region: CATSPRGGVSYEQYF. CDR3 nucleotide sequence: TGTGCCACCAGCCCGCGGGGGGGCGTTTCCTACGAGCAGTACTTC.

Only a few counts were recorded for this clone. V and J are TRBV7-9 and TRBJ1-2; unclear D gene. The CDR3 loop spans 12 amino acids. Germline lookup yields CDR1 SEHNR and CDR2 FQNEAQ (reference sequence). Trimming took 1 base from V and 8 from J, leaving 8 bases between them. The CDR3 here is CASSLVTWGYTF. CDR3 sequence (DNA): TGTGCCAGCAGCTTAGTTACTTGGGGCTACACCTTC.

This chain joins TRBV27 and TRBJ1-4; D remains unclear. V lost 6 bases and J 0 bases, leaving 8 bases between the germline ends. Germline V gene data show CDR1 as MNHEY and CDR2 as SMNVEV (reference sequence). The CDR3 loop spans 14 amino acids. CDR3 amino acids: CASRRVSTNEKLFF. CDR3 nucleotide sequence: TGTGCCAGCAGGAGGGTATCAACTAATGAAAAACTGTTTTTT.

This chain connects TRBV7-2 to TRBJ2-5; TRBD1 agrees at 10 bases. J lost 7 bases, V lost 5 bases, and 4 bases had no gene match. The germline V gene encodes CDR1 SGHTA and CDR2 FQGNSA. The CDR3 has 13 amino acids. The DNA of the CDR3 is TGTGCCAGCAGCCCGGGACAGGGGAGGACCCAGTACTTC. It translates to CASSPGQGRTQYF.

V usage is TRBV7-3 and J usage is TRBJ2-3; 7 bases align to TRBD1. After removal of 4 bases from V and 2 bases from J, the junction contained 6 bases not matched to a gene. The CDR3 loop spans 15 amino acids. CDR1 and CDR2 from the germline V gene are SGHTA and FQGTGA. CDR3 protein: CASSSGQANTDTQYF. CDR3 DNA: TGTGCCAGCAGCTCCGGACAGGCAAACACAGATACGCAGTATTTT.

This clone came up once. The chain joins TRBV12-3 or TRBV12-4 to TRBJ2-7; tentatively, D is TRBD1 (6 bases). Deletions cut 3 bases from V and 1 base from J, with 7 bases between. The CDR3 is 13 residues long. The CDR3 DNA follows: TGTGCCAGCAGTTTGGACAGATCCTACGAGCAGTACTTC. The encoded protein is CASSLDRSYEQYF.

CDR3 sequence: CASGLFGTGATDTQYF. CDR3 DNA sequence: TGTGCTAGTGGTTTGTTCGGGACAGGAGCCACAGATACGCAGTATTTT. The chain couples TRBV12-5 to TRBJ2-3; 8 nucleotides align to TRBD1. This CDR3 comprises 16 residues. The germline V gene has CDR1 LGHNT and CDR2 FRNRAP. The V segment lost 2 bases and the J segment 2 bases; nucleotides outside the gene matches: 6.

The count of this clone is one. The CDR3, as DNA: TGCGCCAGCAGCCAGGACGGGGATAGCAATCAGCCCCAGCATTTT. Encoded protein: CASSQDGDSNQPQHF. The chain is built from TRBV5-1 and TRBJ1-5, with D unclear. This CDR3 is built from 15 residues. In germline, CDR1 is SGHRS, CDR2 YFSETQ. V dropped 4 bases and J dropped 0 bases, with 11 bases sitting between them. Full variable domain (outside the CDR3, taken from reference TRBV5-1 and TRBJ1-5): KAGVTQTPRYLIKTRGQQVTLSCSPISGHRSVSWYQQTPGQGLQFLFEYFSETQRNKGNFPGRFSGRQFSNSRSEMNVSTLELGDSALYLCASSQDGDSNQPQHFGDGTRLSIL.

This chain joins TRBV23-1 and TRBJ2-5; 7 bases line up with TRBD1. TRBV23-1 is noted as an ORF with a role that remains uncertain. The J segment lost 3 bases and the V segment lost 2 bases, leaving 6 bases of the junction unmatched. CDR3 length: 15 residues. The CDR3 DNA reads TGCGCCAGCAGTCAACGGGCAGGGGGAGAAGAGACCCAGTACTTC. It codes for CASSQRAGGEETQYF.

The V call is TRBV5-5, the J call TRBJ1-6; TRBD1 matches at 12 bases. Germline CDR1 is SGHKS and CDR2 is YYEKEE (reference sequence). J was trimmed by 4 bases and V by 0 bases; bases with no gene match: 5. The CDR3 length is 18 residues. The CDR3 sequence: CASSLVGQGAGYNSPLHF. CDR3 sequence (DNA): TGTGCCAGCAGCTTGGTGGGACAGGGGGCGGGTTATAATTCACCCCTCCACTTT.

The chain links TRBV9 to TRBJ2-3; TRBD2 aligns across 9 bases. Trimming removed 3 bases from V and 4 bases from J; junction bases left unmatched: 3. The CDR3 length is 14 residues. Germline V gene data show CDR1 as SGDLS and CDR2 as YYNGEE. CDR3 in DNA: TGTGCCAGCAGCGACGGGACTAGCTCAGATACGCAGTATTTT. This codes for CASSDGTSSDTQYF. Based on the CDR3 plus reference TRBV9 and TRBJ2-3, the full variable domain is DSGVTQTPKHLITATGQRVTLRCSPRSGDLSVYWYQQSLDQGLQFLIQYYNGEERAKGNILERFSAQQFPDLHSELNLSSLELGDSALYFCASSDGTSSDTQYFGPGTRLTVL.

This chain joins TRBV6-2 or TRBV6-3 and TRBJ2-5; 7 bases map to TRBD1. CDR1 is MNHEY, CDR2 SVGEGT, per germline. With V trimmed by 4 bases and J by 5 bases, 13 bases remained unmatched. CDR3 length: 16 residues. The DNA of the CDR3 is TGTGCCAGCAGTTGCACCGGGACAGTGATGTTGGAGACCCAGTACTTC. Translated, it gives CASSCTGTVMLETQYF.

This clone was detected only a few times. The chain recombines TRBV5-4 with TRBJ1-2, with D perhaps matching TRBD1 (6 bases). Per the germline V gene, CDR1 is SGHNT and CDR2 is YYREEE (reference sequence). Trimming shortened V by 8 bases and J by 2 bases, and 16 bases separated the two germline ends. This CDR3 is 14 amino acids long. In DNA form, the CDR3 reads TGTGCCAGAAAGATGGGGCAGGGGAACTATGGCTACACCTTC. The encoded protein is CARKMGQGNYGYTF.

V usage is TRBV3-1 (or the pseudogene TRBV3-2) and J usage is TRBJ1-3; D remains unclear. V was trimmed by 0 bases and J by 0 bases, leaving 9 bases between them. Germline V gene data show CDR1 as LGHDT and CDR2 as YNNKEL (reference sequence). The CDR3 has 16 amino acids. The CDR3 protein is CASSQDLSYSGNTIYF. The CDR3 DNA sequence: TGTGCCAGCAGCCAAGATCTATCCTACTCTGGAAACACCATATATTTT.

This clone appeared a single time. One end of the junction varies from germline; a read error may be responsible. This rearrangement joins TRBV30 to TRBJ2-7; a weak D match, TRBD1 (5 bases). The CDR3 is made up of 12 amino acids. Germline loops: CDR1 GTSNPN, CDR2 SVGIG (reference sequence). The CDR3 region is CAWSNNRYAQYF. The CDR3 nucleotides are TGTGCCTGGAGTAATAACAGGTACGCGCAGTACTTC.